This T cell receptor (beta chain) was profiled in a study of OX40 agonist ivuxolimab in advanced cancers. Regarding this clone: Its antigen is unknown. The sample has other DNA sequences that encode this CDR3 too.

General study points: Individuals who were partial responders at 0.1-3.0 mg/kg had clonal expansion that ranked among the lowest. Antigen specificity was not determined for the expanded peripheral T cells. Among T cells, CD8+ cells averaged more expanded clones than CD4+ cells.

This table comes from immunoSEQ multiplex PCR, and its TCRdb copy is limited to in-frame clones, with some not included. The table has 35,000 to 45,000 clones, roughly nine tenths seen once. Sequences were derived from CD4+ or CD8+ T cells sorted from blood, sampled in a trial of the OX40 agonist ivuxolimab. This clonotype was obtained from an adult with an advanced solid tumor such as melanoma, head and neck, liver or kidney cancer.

The CDR3 DNA follows: TGCGCCAGCAGCCAAGAAACCTGGGGGACGCAGTATTTT. Protein sequence: CASSQETWGTQYF. This rearrangement joins TRBV4-3 to TRBJ2-3; D tentatively reads TRBD1 or TRBD2 (5 bases each). CDR1 LGHNA and CDR2 YSLEER come from the germline V gene. Trimming shortened V by 0 bases and J by 9 bases, and 10 bases separated the two germline ends. This CDR3 has 13 amino acids.